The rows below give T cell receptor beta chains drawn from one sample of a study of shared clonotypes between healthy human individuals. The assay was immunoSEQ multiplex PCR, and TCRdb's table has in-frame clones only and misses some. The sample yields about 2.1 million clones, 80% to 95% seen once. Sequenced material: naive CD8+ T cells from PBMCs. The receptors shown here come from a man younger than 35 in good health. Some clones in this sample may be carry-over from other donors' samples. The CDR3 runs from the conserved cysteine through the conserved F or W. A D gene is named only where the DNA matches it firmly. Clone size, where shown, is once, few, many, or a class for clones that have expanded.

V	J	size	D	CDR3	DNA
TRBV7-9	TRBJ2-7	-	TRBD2	CASSFKTAGTSTYEQYF	TGTGCCAGCAGCTTTAAAACTGCCGGGACTAGTACCTACGAGCAGTACTTC
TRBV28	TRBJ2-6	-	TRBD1	CASSVPTGVPSGANVLTF	TGTGCCAGCAGTGTCCCGACAGGGGTACCCTCTGGGGCCAACGTCCTGACTTTC
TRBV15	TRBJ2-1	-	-	CATSWGTLGSYNEQFF	TGTGCCACCAGCTGGGGTACCCTAGGCTCCTACAATGAGCAGTTCTTC
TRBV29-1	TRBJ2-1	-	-	CSATPGVYNEQFF	TGCAGCGCAACCCCGGGGGTCTACAATGAGCAGTTCTTC
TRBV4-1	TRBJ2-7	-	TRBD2	CASSGIAGNYEQYF	TGCGCCAGCAGCGGGATAGCGGGTAACTACGAGCAGTACTTC
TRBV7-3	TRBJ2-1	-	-	CASSVNVDPTYNEQFF	TGTGCCAGCAGCGTAAACGTGGACCCTACCTACAATGAGCAGTTCTTC
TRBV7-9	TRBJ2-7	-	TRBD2	CASSLGLAGDYEQYF	TGTGCCAGCAGCTTAGGACTAGCGGGGGACTACGAGCAGTACTTC
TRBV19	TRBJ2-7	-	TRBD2	CASRGEGPEQYF	TGTGCCAGCCGGGGGGAGGGACCCGAGCAGTACTTC
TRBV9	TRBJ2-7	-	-	CASSSGHRPYEQYF	TGTGCCAGCAGCTCGGGACACCGTCCCTACGAGCAGTACTTC
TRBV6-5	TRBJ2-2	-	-	CASSYSNTGELFF	TGTGCCAGCAGTTACTCGAACACCGGGGAGCTGTTTTTT
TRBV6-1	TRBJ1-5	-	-	CASSVGGWNQPQHF	TGTGCCAGCAGTGTAGGGGGATGGAATCAGCCCCAGCATTTT
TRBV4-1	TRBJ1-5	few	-	CASSQDSQPQHF	TGCGCCAGCAGCCAAGATTCCCAGCCCCAGCATTTT
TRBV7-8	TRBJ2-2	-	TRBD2	CASSLAIGVRGTSGPNTGELFF	TGTGCCAGCAGCTTAGCGATTGGGGTCAGGGGGACTAGCGGGCCGAACACCGGGGAGCTGTTTTTT
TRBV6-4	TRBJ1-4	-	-	CASSDLGATNEKLFF	TGTGCCAGCAGTGACCTCGGGGCGACTAATGAAAAACTGTTTTTT
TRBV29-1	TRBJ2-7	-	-	CSVEDTLPGRDSYEQYF	TGCAGCGTTGAAGATACATTGCCAGGGAGAGACTCCTACGAGCAGTACTTC
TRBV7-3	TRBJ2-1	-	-	CASSLTVAGPNNEQFF	TGTGCCAGCAGCTTAACGGTGGCGGGACCCAACAATGAGCAGTTCTTC
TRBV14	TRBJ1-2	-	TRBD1	CASSQLSTGADYGYTF	TGTGCCAGCAGCCAACTCTCGACAGGGGCTGACTATGGCTACACCTTC
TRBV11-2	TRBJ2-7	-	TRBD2	CASSLGEAGGGYEQYF	TGTGCCAGCAGCTTGGGAGAGGCGGGAGGAGGATACGAGCAGTACTTC
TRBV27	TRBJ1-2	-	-	CASSSKGLPHGYTF	TGTGCCAGCAGTTCAAAAGGGTTGCCTCATGGCTACACCTTC
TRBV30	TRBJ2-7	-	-	CAWSPSRYEQYF	TGTGCCTGGAGCCCGAGCCGCTACGAGCAGTACTTC
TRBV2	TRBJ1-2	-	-	CASSEWVSNYGYTF	TGTGCCAGCAGTGAATGGGTTTCCAACTATGGCTACACCTTC
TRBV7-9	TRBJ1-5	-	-	CASSPWDSNQPQHF	TGTGCCAGCAGCCCGTGGGACAGCAATCAGCCCCAGCATTTT
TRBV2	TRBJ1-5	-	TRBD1	CASSTTGGANQPQHF	TGTGCCAGCAGTACGACAGGGGGCGCGAATCAGCCCCAGCATTTT
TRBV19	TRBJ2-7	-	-	CASRASAFSYEQYF	TGTGCCAGTAGGGCTAGCGCCTTCTCCTACGAGCAGTACTTC
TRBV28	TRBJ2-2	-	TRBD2	CASSSKREGLGTGELFF	TGTGCCAGCAGTTCTAAGCGGGAGGGCCTTGGGACCGGGGAGCTGTTTTTT
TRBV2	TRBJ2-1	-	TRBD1	CASSDQGQGDFNEQFF	TGTGCCAGCAGCGACCAGGGACAGGGGGATTTCAATGAGCAGTTCTTC
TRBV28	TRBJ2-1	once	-	CASSLFISYNEQFF	TGTGCCAGCAGTTTATTTATTTCCTACAATGAGCAGTTCTTC
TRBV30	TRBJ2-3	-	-	CAWTGGTDTQYF	TGTGCCTGGACTGGGGGGACAGATACGCAGTATTTT
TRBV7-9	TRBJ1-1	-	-	CASSLEAGAEAFF	TGTGCCAGCAGCTTAGAGGCAGGGGCCGAAGCTTTCTTT
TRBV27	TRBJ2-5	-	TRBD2	CASSLAAGLGETQYF	TGTGCCAGCAGTTTAGCAGCGGGGTTGGGAGAGACCCAGTACTTC
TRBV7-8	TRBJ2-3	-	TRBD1	CASSLARGLSTDTQYF	TGTGCCAGCAGCTTAGCTAGGGGGCTGAGCACAGATACGCAGTATTTT
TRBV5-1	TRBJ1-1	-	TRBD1	CASSLDRGVTEAFF	TGCGCCAGCAGCTTGGACAGGGGTGTCACTGAAGCTTTCTTT
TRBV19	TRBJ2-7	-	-	CASSIGVSTYEQYF	TGTGCCAGTAGTATAGGTGTATCGACCTACGAGCAGTACTTC
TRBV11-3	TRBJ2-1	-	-	CASSFRDSQRWDEQFF	TGTGCCAGCAGCTTCAGAGACAGCCAACGGTGGGATGAGCAGTTCTTC
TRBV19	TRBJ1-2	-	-	CASSIDAKPYALDYGYTF	TGTGCCAGTAGTATAGATGCGAAGCCGTACGCCCTTGATTATGGCTACACCTTC
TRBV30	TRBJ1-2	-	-	CAWRGWGARADYGYTF	TGTGCCTGGAGGGGCTGGGGGGCCAGGGCGGACTATGGCTACACCTTC
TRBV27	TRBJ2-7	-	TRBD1	CASSPQGFVYEQYF	TGTGCCAGCAGTCCACAGGGGTTTGTTTACGAGCAGTACTTC
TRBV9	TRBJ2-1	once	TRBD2	CASSVVSGGANEQFF	TGTGCCAGCAGCGTAGTTTCGGGAGGAGCCAATGAGCAGTTCTTC
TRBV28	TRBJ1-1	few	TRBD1	CASRGKGQLGMNTEAFF	TGTGCCAGCAGGGGAAAGGGACAGCTGGGAATGAACACTGAAGCTTTCTTT
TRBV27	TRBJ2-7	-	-	CASSLRNGGYEQYF	TGTGCCAGCAGTTTAAGAAATGGGGGCTACGAGCAGTACTTC
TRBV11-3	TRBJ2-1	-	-	CASSFRDSHYNEQFF	TGTGCCAGCAGCTTCCGGGACTCCCATTACAATGAGCAGTTCTTC
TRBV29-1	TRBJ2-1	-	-	CSVEVVTGQLYNEQFF	TGCAGCGTTGAAGTGGTTACGGGACAACTCTACAATGAGCAGTTCTTC
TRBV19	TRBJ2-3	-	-	CASSIDGWDTRTDTQYF	TGTGCCAGTAGTATAGACGGTTGGGACACACGCACAGATACGCAGTATTTT
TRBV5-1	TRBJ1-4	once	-	CASSDETAINEKLFF	TGCGCCAGCAGCGACGAGACAGCGATTAATGAAAAACTGTTTTTT
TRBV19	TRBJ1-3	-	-	CASSNKGPASSGNTIYF	TGTGCCAGTAGTAATAAGGGACCGGCGAGCTCTGGAAACACCATATATTTT
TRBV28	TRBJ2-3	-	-	CASTYGTSRDTQYF	TGTGCCAGCACGTACGGGACCAGCAGAGATACGCAGTATTTT
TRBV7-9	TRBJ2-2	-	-	CASSPTAGELFF	TGTGCCAGCAGCCCTACAGCGGGGGAGCTGTTTTTT
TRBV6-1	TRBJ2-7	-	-	CASSDPGRFAGYEQYF	TGTGCCAGCAGTGACCCCGGACGGTTTGCCGGTTACGAGCAGTACTTC
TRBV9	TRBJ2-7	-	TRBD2	CASSVAGGDEQYF	TGTGCCAGCAGCGTAGCTGGGGGGGACGAGCAGTACTTC